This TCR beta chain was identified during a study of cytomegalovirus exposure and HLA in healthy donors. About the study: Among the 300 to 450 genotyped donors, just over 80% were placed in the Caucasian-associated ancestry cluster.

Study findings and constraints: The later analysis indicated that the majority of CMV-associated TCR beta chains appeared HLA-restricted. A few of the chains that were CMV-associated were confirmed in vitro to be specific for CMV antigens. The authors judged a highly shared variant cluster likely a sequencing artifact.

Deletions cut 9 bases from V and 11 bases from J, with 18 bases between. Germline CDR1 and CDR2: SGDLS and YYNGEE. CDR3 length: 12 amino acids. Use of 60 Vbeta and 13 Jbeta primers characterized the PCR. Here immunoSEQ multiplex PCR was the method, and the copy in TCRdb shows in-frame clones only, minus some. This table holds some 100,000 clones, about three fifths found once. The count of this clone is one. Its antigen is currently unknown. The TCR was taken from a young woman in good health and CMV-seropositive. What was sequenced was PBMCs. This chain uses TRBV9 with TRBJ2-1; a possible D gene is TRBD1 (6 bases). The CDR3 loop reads CATPLRGTQQFF. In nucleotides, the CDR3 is TGTGCCACCCCCCTTAGAGGGACACAGCAGTTCTTC.